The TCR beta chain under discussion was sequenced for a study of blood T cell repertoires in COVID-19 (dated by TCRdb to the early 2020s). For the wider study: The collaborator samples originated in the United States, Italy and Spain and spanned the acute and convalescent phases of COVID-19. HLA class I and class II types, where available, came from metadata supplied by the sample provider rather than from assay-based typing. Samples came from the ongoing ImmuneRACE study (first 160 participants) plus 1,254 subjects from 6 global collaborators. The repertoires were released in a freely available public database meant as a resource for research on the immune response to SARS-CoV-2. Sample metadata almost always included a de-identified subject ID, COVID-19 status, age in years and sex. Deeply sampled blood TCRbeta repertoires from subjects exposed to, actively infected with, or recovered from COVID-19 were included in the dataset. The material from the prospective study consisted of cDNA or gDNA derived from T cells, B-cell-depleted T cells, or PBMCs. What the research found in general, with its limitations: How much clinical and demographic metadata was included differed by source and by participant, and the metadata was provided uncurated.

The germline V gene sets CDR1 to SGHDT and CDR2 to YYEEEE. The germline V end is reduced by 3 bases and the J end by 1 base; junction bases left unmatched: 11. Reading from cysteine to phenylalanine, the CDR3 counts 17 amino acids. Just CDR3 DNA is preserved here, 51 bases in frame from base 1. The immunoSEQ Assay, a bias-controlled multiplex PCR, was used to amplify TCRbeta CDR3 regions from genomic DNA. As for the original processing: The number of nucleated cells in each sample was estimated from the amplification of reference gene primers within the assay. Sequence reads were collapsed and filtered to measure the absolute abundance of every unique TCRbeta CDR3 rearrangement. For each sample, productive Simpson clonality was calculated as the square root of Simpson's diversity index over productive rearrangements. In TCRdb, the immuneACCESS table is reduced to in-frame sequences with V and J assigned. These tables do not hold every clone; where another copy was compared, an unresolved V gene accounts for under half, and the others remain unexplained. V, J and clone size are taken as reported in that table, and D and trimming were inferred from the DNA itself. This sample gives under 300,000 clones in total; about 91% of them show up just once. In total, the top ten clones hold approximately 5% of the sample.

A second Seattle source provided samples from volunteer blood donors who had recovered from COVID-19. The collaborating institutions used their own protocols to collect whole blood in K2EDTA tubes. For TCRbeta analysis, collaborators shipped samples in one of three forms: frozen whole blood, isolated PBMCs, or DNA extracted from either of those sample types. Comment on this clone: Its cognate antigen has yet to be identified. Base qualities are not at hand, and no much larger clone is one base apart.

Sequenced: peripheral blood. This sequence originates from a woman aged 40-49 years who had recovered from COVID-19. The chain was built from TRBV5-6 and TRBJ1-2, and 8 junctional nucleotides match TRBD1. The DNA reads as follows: TGTGCCAGCAGCTATTGGACAGGGCGAGACTTTAACTATGGCTACACCTTC. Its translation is CASSYWTGRDFNYGYTF.